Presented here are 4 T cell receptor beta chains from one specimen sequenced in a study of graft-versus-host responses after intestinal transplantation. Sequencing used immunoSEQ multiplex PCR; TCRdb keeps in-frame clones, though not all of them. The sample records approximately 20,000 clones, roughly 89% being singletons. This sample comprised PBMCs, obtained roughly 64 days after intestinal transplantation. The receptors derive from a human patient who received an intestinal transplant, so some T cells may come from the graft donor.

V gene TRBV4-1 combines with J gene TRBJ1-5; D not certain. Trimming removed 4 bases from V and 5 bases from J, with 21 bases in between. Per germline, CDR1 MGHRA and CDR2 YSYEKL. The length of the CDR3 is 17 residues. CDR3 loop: CASSPLFGLLEYQPQHF. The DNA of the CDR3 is TGCGCCAGCAGCCCCCTCTTCGGCCTCCTTGAGTATCAGCCCCAGCATTTT.

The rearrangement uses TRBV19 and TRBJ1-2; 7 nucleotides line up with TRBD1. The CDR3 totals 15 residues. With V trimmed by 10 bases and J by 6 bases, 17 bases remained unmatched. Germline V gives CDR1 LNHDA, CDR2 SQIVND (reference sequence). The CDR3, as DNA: TGTGCCACTTCAGGGACCGGGACAGCGGGGGATGGCTACACCTTC. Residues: CATSGTGTAGDGYTF.

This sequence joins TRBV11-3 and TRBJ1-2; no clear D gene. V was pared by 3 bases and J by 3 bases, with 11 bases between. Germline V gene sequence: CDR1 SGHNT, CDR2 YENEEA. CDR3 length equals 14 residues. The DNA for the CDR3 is TGTGCCAGCAGCTTTACACACAAATACTATGGCTACACCTTC. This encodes CASSFTHKYYGYTF.

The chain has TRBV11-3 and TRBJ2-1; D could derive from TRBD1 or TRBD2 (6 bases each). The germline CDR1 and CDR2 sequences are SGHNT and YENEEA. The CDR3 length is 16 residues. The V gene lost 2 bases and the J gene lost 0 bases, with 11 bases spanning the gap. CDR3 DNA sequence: TGTGCCAGCAGCTTACGGGGGCTGAGCTCCTACAATGAGCAGTTCTTC. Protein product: CASSLRGLSSYNEQFF.